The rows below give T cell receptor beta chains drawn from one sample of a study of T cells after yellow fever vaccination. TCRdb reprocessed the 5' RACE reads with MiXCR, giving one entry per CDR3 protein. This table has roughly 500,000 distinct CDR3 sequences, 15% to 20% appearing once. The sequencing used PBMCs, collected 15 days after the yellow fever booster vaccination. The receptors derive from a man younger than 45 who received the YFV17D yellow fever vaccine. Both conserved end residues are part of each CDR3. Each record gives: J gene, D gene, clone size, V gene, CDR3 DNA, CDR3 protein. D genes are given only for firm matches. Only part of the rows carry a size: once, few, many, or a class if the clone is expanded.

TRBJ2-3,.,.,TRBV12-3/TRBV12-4,TGTGCCAGCAGTTTATTGTTAGCTACAGATACGCAGTATTTT,CASSLLLATDTQYF
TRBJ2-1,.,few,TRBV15,TGTGCCACCAGCAGATCCCTAGCGTTGAGCTCCTACAATGAGCAGTTCTTC,CATSRSLALSSYNEQFF
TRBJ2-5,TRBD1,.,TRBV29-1,TGCAGCGTAAATAACAGGGGGTCTGAGACCCAGTACTTC,CSVNNRGSETQYF
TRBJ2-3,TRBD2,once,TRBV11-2,TGTGCCAGCAGAACACCGGGCCTCGGGGGTCTGTGTGCGGGAGCAGATACGCAGTATTTT,CASRTPGLGGLCAGADTQYF
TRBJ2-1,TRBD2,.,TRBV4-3,TGCGCCAGCAGCCAAGATCTACTAGCGGGAGCCAATGAGCAGTTCTTC,CASSQDLLAGANEQFF
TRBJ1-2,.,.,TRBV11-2,TGTGCCAGCAGCTTAGGATGGGACATCTCCTATGGCTACACCTTC,CASSLGWDISYGYTF
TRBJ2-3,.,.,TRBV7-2,TGTGCCAGCAGCTACGACCGGCTAGATACGCAGTATTTT,CASSYDRLDTQYF
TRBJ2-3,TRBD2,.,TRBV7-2,TGTGCCAGCAGCTTAGCTCCAGCGGGAAACACAGATACGCAGTATTTT,CASSLAPAGNTDTQYF
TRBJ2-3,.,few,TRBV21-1,TGTGCCAGCAGCAAAAAAGAAAGTGGGACTAGCGGTCTGTTTAGCACAGATACGCAGTATTTT,CASSKKESGTSGLFSTDTQYF
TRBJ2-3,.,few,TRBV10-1,TGCGCCAGCAGTGAGTCGTGGCGCACAGATACGCAGTATTTT,CASSESWRTDTQYF
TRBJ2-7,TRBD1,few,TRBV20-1,TGCAGTGCTGGGAGGACAGGGAGGTCCTACGAGCAGTACTTC,CSAGRTGRSYEQYF
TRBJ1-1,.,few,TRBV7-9,TGTGCCAGCAGCCCGGGGTCCGCGGGGGACACTGAAGCTTTCTTT,CASSPGSAGDTEAFF
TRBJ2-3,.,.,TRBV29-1,TGCAGCGTTGAAACGGGACGGGAGAGCACAGATACGCAGTATTTT,CSVETGRESTDTQYF
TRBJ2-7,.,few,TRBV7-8,TGTGCCAGCAGCTTAAAAAGGCTTGGGGTTTCCGAGCAGTACTTC,CASSLKRLGVSEQYF
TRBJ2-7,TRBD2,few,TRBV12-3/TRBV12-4,TGTGCCAGCAGTTTAATAGCGGGAACGGAGCAGTACTTC,CASSLIAGTEQYF
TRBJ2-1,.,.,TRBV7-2,TGTGCCAGCAGCTTAACTGTAACAGGAAACAATGAGCAGTTCTTC,CASSLTVTGNNEQFF